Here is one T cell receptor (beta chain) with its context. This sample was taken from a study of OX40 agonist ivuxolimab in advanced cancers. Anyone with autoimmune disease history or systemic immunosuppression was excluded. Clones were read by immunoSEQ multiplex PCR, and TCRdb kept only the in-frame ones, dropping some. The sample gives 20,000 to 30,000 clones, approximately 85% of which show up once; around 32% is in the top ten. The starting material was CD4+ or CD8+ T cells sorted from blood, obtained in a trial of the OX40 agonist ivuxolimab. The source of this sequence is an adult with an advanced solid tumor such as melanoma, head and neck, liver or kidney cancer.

This CDR3 is CASSVGDNYEQYF. In DNA, the CDR3 is TGTGCCAGCAGCGTAGGGGACAACTACGAGCAGTACTTC. The rearrangement uses TRBV9 and TRBJ2-7, with D perhaps TRBD1 (6 bases). Per the germline V gene, CDR1 is SGDLS and CDR2 is YYNGEE. Trimming left V 0 bases short and J 3 bases short, with 7 bases between. The CDR3 runs to 13 residues.